This is a list of T cell receptor beta chains from one sample in a study of shared clonotypes between healthy human individuals. Profiling relied on immunoSEQ multiplex PCR, and the TCRdb table lists in-frame clones only, not all of them. This sample yields about 2.2 million clones, of which 90% to 95% are seen a single time; more than 1.5% belongs to the top ten. Sequenced sample: naive CD8+ T cells from PBMCs. All receptors come from a man in his late teens or twenties in good health. Some clones in this sample may be carry-over from other donors' samples. The CDR3 runs from the conserved cysteine through the conserved F or W. The order of the fields is clone size, D gene, J gene, V gene, CDR3 protein, CDR3 DNA. The D gene is left open where the match is weak. The size entry is marked missing in some rows and otherwise reads once, few, many or a size class.

abundance: NA; d_gene: TRBD2; j_gene: TRBJ2-7; v_gene: TRBV27; CDR3aa: CASSSGLAGVHEQYF; CDR3nt: TGTGCCAGCAGTTCCGGACTAGCGGGAGTTCACGAGCAGTACTTC
abundance: NA; d_gene: NA; j_gene: TRBJ2-3; v_gene: TRBV5-6; CDR3aa: CASSLPGDTDTQYF; CDR3nt: TGTGCCAGCAGCTTGCCGGGGGACACAGATACGCAGTATTTT
abundance: NA; d_gene: NA; j_gene: TRBJ1-5; v_gene: TRBV7-3; CDR3aa: CASSPGGDTFNQPQHF; CDR3nt: TGTGCCAGCAGCCCTGGCGGAGATACCTTCAATCAGCCCCAGCATTTT
abundance: NA; d_gene: TRBD2; j_gene: TRBJ2-5; v_gene: TRBV29-1; CDR3aa: CSVETSGRVTQYF; CDR3nt: TGCAGCGTTGAAACTAGCGGGAGGGTGACCCAGTACTTC
abundance: NA; d_gene: NA; j_gene: TRBJ2-7; v_gene: TRBV4-1; CDR3aa: CASSQDMGYRYEQYF; CDR3nt: TGCGCCAGCAGCCAAGATATGGGGTACAGGTACGAGCAGTACTTC
abundance: NA; d_gene: NA; j_gene: TRBJ2-5; v_gene: TRBV27; CDR3aa: CASSPTLVTRLETQYF; CDR3nt: TGTGCCAGCAGCCCCACGTTGGTTACGCGGTTGGAGACCCAGTACTTC
abundance: NA; d_gene: TRBD2; j_gene: TRBJ2-7; v_gene: TRBV7-3; CDR3aa: CASSLTSGYEQYF; CDR3nt: TGTGCCAGCAGCCTCACTAGCGGCTACGAGCAGTACTTC
abundance: once; d_gene: NA; j_gene: TRBJ2-7; v_gene: TRBV27; CDR3aa: CASSPPSKSFGYEQYF; CDR3nt: TGTGCCAGCAGTCCCCCGTCTAAGTCGTTTGGCTACGAGCAGTACTTC
abundance: NA; d_gene: NA; j_gene: TRBJ2-7; v_gene: TRBV6-1; CDR3aa: CASSEGARPQWWEQYF; CDR3nt: TGTGCCAGCAGTGAAGGCGCGAGGCCCCAATGGTGGGAGCAGTACTTC
abundance: NA; d_gene: TRBD1; j_gene: TRBJ2-7; v_gene: TRBV10-3; CDR3aa: CAIGGTGNLRPYEQYF; CDR3nt: TGTGCCATCGGGGGGACAGGGAACCTTCGTCCCTACGAGCAGTACTTC
abundance: NA; d_gene: TRBD1; j_gene: TRBJ1-2; v_gene: TRBV7-2; CDR3aa: CASSLEGQGYGYTF; CDR3nt: TGTGCCAGCAGCTTAGAGGGACAGGGCTATGGCTACACCTTC
abundance: once; d_gene: TRBD1; j_gene: TRBJ1-2; v_gene: TRBV7-8; CDR3aa: CASSNRDRINYGYTF; CDR3nt: TGTGCCAGCAGCAACCGGGACAGAATAAACTATGGCTACACCTTC
abundance: NA; d_gene: NA; j_gene: TRBJ1-5; v_gene: TRBV28; CDR3aa: CASSLSFRSNQPQHF; CDR3nt: TGTGCCAGCAGTTTATCGTTTAGAAGCAATCAGCCCCAGCATTTT
abundance: NA; d_gene: NA; j_gene: TRBJ2-2; v_gene: TRBV19; CDR3aa: CASSIVGFGFPGELFF; CDR3nt: TGTGCCAGTAGTATAGTGGGATTTGGATTTCCCGGGGAGCTGTTTTTT
abundance: once; d_gene: NA; j_gene: TRBJ2-7; v_gene: TRBV5-6; CDR3aa: CASSLGGYTHEQYF; CDR3nt: TGTGCCAGCAGCTTGGGGGGGTATACCCACGAGCAGTACTTC
abundance: NA; d_gene: TRBD1; j_gene: TRBJ2-7; v_gene: TRBV5-6; CDR3aa: CASSGPGQGGYEQYF; CDR3nt: TGTGCCAGCAGCGGTCCGGGACAGGGGGGTTACGAGCAGTACTTC
abundance: NA; d_gene: NA; j_gene: TRBJ2-7; v_gene: TRBV27; CDR3aa: CASSLSGRNYEQYF; CDR3nt: TGTGCCAGCAGTTTATCGGGACGGAACTACGAGCAGTACTTC
abundance: NA; d_gene: TRBD2; j_gene: TRBJ2-1; v_gene: TRBV9; CDR3aa: CASSGPGLAINEQFF; CDR3nt: TGTGCCAGCAGCGGACCGGGACTAGCTATCAATGAGCAGTTCTTC
abundance: NA; d_gene: TRBD1; j_gene: TRBJ2-7; v_gene: TRBV4-1; CDR3aa: CASSQETGTGGEQYF; CDR3nt: TGCGCCAGCAGCCAAGAAACCGGGACAGGGGGCGAGCAGTACTTC
abundance: NA; d_gene: NA; j_gene: TRBJ2-7; v_gene: TRBV14; CDR3aa: CASRPRDGLFYEQYF; CDR3nt: TGTGCCAGCAGGCCCCGGGACGGACTTTTCTACGAGCAGTACTTC
abundance: NA; d_gene: NA; j_gene: TRBJ2-7; v_gene: TRBV4-1; CDR3aa: CASSQGSRIGDEQYF; CDR3nt: TGCGCCAGCAGCCAAGGATCGCGCATCGGGGACGAGCAGTACTTC
abundance: NA; d_gene: TRBD1; j_gene: TRBJ1-2; v_gene: TRBV19; CDR3aa: CASRETGGGYGYTF; CDR3nt: TGTGCCAGTAGAGAGACAGGGGGCGGTTATGGCTACACCTTC
abundance: NA; d_gene: TRBD1; j_gene: TRBJ2-3; v_gene: TRBV27; CDR3aa: CASGLLQGAGDTQYF; CDR3nt: TGTGCCAGCGGACTCCTACAGGGGGCAGGCGATACGCAGTATTTT
abundance: NA; d_gene: NA; j_gene: TRBJ2-7; v_gene: TRBV7-3; CDR3aa: CASSLTRWGEQYF; CDR3nt: TGTGCCAGCAGCTTAACACGATGGGGGGAGCAGTACTTC
abundance: NA; d_gene: NA; j_gene: TRBJ1-1; v_gene: TRBV7-2; CDR3aa: CASSLIGVHKEEAFF; CDR3nt: TGTGCCAGCAGCTTAATTGGGGTGCACAAAGAAGAAGCTTTCTTT
abundance: NA; d_gene: NA; j_gene: TRBJ1-4; v_gene: TRBV10-3; CDR3aa: CATANVGEKLFF; CDR3nt: TGTGCCACGGCAAATGTGGGTGAAAAACTGTTTTTT
abundance: NA; d_gene: TRBD2; j_gene: TRBJ2-1; v_gene: TRBV7-2; CDR3aa: CASSSLGLAGGLSYNEQFF; CDR3nt: TGTGCCAGCAGCTCCCTAGGACTAGCGGGAGGCCTATCCTACAATGAGCAGTTCTTC
abundance: NA; d_gene: NA; j_gene: TRBJ2-5; v_gene: TRBV27; CDR3aa: CASSLSRLAGAQYF; CDR3nt: TGTGCCAGCAGTTTATCTAGGCTAGCTGGGGCCCAGTACTTC
abundance: NA; d_gene: NA; j_gene: TRBJ2-7; v_gene: TRBV11-2; CDR3aa: CASSPERPYEQYF; CDR3nt: TGTGCCAGCAGCCCCGAAAGACCGTACGAGCAGTACTTC
abundance: NA; d_gene: NA; j_gene: TRBJ1-1; v_gene: TRBV5-5; CDR3aa: CASSLVDARTEAFF; CDR3nt: TGTGCCAGCAGCTTGGTGGATGCGAGAACTGAAGCTTTCTTT
abundance: NA; d_gene: TRBD1; j_gene: TRBJ2-7; v_gene: TRBV4-1; CDR3aa: CASSQGQGVYEQYF; CDR3nt: TGCGCCAGCAGCCAGGGACAGGGGGTATACGAGCAGTACTTC
abundance: NA; d_gene: NA; j_gene: TRBJ1-2; v_gene: TRBV27; CDR3aa: CASSLIFGQLALFF; CDR3nt: TGTGCCAGCAGTTTAATCTTCGGGCAGCTTGCCCTCTTCTTC
abundance: NA; d_gene: NA; j_gene: TRBJ1-1; v_gene: TRBV9; CDR3aa: CASSVGLGPQAFF; CDR3nt: TGTGCCAGCAGCGTAGGCCTGGGGCCCCAAGCTTTCTTT
abundance: NA; d_gene: NA; j_gene: TRBJ2-3; v_gene: TRBV4-3; CDR3aa: CASSQGLSTDTQYF; CDR3nt: TGCGCCAGCAGCCAAGGACTCAGCACAGATACGCAGTATTTT
abundance: once; d_gene: TRBD2; j_gene: TRBJ2-1; v_gene: TRBV18; CDR3aa: CASSPSTSGYNEQFF; CDR3nt: TGTGCCAGCTCACCATCTACTAGCGGTTACAATGAGCAGTTCTTC
abundance: NA; d_gene: NA; j_gene: TRBJ2-7; v_gene: TRBV9; CDR3aa: CASSVGTASYEQYF; CDR3nt: TGTGCCAGCAGCGTAGGGACAGCGTCCTACGAGCAGTACTTC
abundance: NA; d_gene: NA; j_gene: TRBJ1-2; v_gene: TRBV28; CDR3aa: CASSSRPGGIYGYTF; CDR3nt: TGTGCCAGCAGTTCCCGACCGGGGGGAATCTATGGCTACACCTTC
abundance: NA; d_gene: TRBD2; j_gene: TRBJ2-7; v_gene: TRBV5-5; CDR3aa: CASSLTSGHYEQYF; CDR3nt: TGTGCCAGCAGCTTGACTAGCGGGCACTACGAGCAGTACTTC
abundance: NA; d_gene: TRBD1; j_gene: TRBJ1-4; v_gene: TRBV5-1; CDR3aa: CASSLVQGTNEKLFF; CDR3nt: TGCGCCAGCAGCTTGGTACAGGGGACTAATGAAAAACTGTTTTTT
abundance: NA; d_gene: TRBD2; j_gene: TRBJ2-5; v_gene: TRBV29-1; CDR3aa: CSGEKALAGGIETQYF; CDR3nt: TGCAGCGGCGAGAAAGCGCTAGCGGGAGGAATAGAGACCCAGTACTTC
abundance: NA; d_gene: NA; j_gene: TRBJ2-3; v_gene: TRBV4-3; CDR3aa: CASSQDRRAATDTQYF; CDR3nt: TGCGCCAGCAGCCAAGATCGTCGAGCGGCCACAGATACGCAGTATTTT
abundance: NA; d_gene: NA; j_gene: TRBJ1-3; v_gene: TRBV4-1; CDR3aa: CASSQEEWNTGNTIYF; CDR3nt: TGCGCCAGCAGCCAAGAGGAATGGAATACTGGAAACACCATATATTTT
abundance: once; d_gene: TRBD2; j_gene: TRBJ2-4; v_gene: TRBV5-6; CDR3aa: CASSQRLARSKNIQYF; CDR3nt: TGTGCCAGCAGCCAAAGACTAGCCCGTTCCAAAAACATTCAGTACTTC
abundance: NA; d_gene: TRBD1; j_gene: TRBJ2-2; v_gene: TRBV7-6; CDR3aa: CASSLGQSYTGELFF; CDR3nt: TGTGCCAGCAGCCTGGGACAGTCCTACACCGGGGAGCTGTTTTTT
abundance: NA; d_gene: TRBD2; j_gene: TRBJ2-7; v_gene: TRBV30; CDR3aa: CAWRLAGAYEQYF; CDR3nt: TGTGCCTGGAGACTAGCGGGAGCCTACGAGCAGTACTTC
abundance: once; d_gene: NA; j_gene: TRBJ1-4; v_gene: TRBV11-2; CDR3aa: CASRTRSEGRLFF; CDR3nt: TGTGCCAGCAGGACGAGGAGTGAGGGGAGACTGTTTTTT
abundance: NA; d_gene: NA; j_gene: TRBJ2-7; v_gene: TRBV7-3; CDR3aa: CASSPGGSYEQYF; CDR3nt: TGTGCCAGCAGCCCGGGTGGGAGCTACGAGCAGTACTTC